Listed below are T cell receptor beta chains from one sample, sequenced in a study of T cells in localized non-small cell lung cancer. Measured with immunoSEQ multiplex PCR; TCRdb has only the in-frame clones, and not every one. The data contain about 41,000 clones, 65% to 90% of them singletons. The sample here was PBMCs, taken before any cancer treatment. The receptors were gathered from a man aged 35 to 69 with stage II lung adenocarcinoma. The CDR3 runs from the conserved cysteine through the conserved F or W. The order of the fields is clone size, J gene, V gene, D gene, CDR3 protein, CDR3 DNA. The D gene is left open where the match is weak. Not all rows give a size; the values are once, few, many and, for expanded clones, a class.

.,TRBJ2-3,TRBV11-3,TRBD1,CASSFGTGRTDTQYF,TGTGCCAGCAGCTTTGGGACAGGGAGAACAGATACGCAGTATTTT
.,TRBJ1-6,TRBV15,TRBD1,CATSSLGPRGNSPLHF,TGTGCCACCAGCAGTCTAGGGCCCAGGGGGAATTCACCCCTCCACTTT
.,TRBJ2-5,TRBV6-6,.,CASKRGESQETQYF,TGTGCCAGCAAACGGGGTGAGAGCCAAGAGACCCAGTACTTC
.,TRBJ1-1,TRBV6-1,.,CATSLEGTEAFF,TGTGCCACCTCCCTGGAAGGGACTGAAGCTTTCTTT
.,TRBJ1-5,TRBV6-5,.,CASSYTPEGGSAQHF,TGTGCCAGCAGCTACACCCCGGAAGGGGGATCGGCCCAGCATTTT
.,TRBJ2-1,TRBV6-1,.,CASSTGIEQFF,TGTGCCAGCAGTACAGGGATTGAGCAGTTCTTC
.,TRBJ1-4,TRBV5-1,.,CASSLGGDTNEKLFF,TGCGCCAGCAGCTTGGGGGGTGACACTAATGAAAAACTGTTTTTT
.,TRBJ1-1,TRBV5-6,.,CASSLGWMNTEAFF,TGTGCCAGCAGCTTGGGTTGGATGAACACTGAAGCTTTCTTT
.,TRBJ1-1,TRBV28,.,CASFWRGRDTEAFF,TGTGCCAGCTTTTGGCGAGGGAGGGACACTGAAGCTTTCTTT
once,TRBJ1-6,TRBV9,.,CASSVGNSPLHF,TGTGCCAGCAGCGTGGGGAATTCACCCCTCCACTTT
.,TRBJ1-4,TRBV5-1,.,CASRPGTHNEKLFF,TGCGCCAGCAGGCCCGGGACACATAATGAAAAACTGTTTTTT
.,TRBJ2-6,TRBV6-1,TRBD2,CASSETSGASGANVLTF,TGTGCCAGCAGTGAGACTAGCGGGGCGTCTGGGGCCAACGTCCTGACTTTC
.,TRBJ1-2,TRBV7-9,.,CASSATLHSYYGYTF,TGTGCCAGCAGCGCGACGCTACACAGCTACTATGGCTACACCTTC
.,TRBJ2-5,TRBV11-2,TRBD2,CASSLVAGAVGETQYF,TGTGCCAGCAGCTTAGTAGCGGGGGCTGTGGGAGAGACCCAGTACTTC
.,TRBJ1-2,TRBV29-1,.,CSVELGVGYTF,TGCAGCGTTGAATTAGGGGTTGGCTACACCTTC
.,TRBJ2-7,TRBV10-3,.,CAISTGQGLYEQYF,TGTGCCATCAGTACGGGGCAGGGTCTCTACGAGCAGTACTTC
.,TRBJ2-1,TRBV29-1,.,CSVEPPEGAWNEQFF,TGCAGCGTCGAACCGCCCGAGGGAGCGTGGAATGAGCAGTTCTTC
.,TRBJ2-7,TRBV5-1,.,CASSLGGHGEQYF,TGCGCCAGCAGCTTGGGGGGACACGGCGAGCAGTACTTC
.,TRBJ1-5,TRBV10-3,.,CAISELGTGSISQQHF,TGTGCCATCAGTGAACTCGGGACGGGGTCAATCAGCCAACAGCATTTT
.,TRBJ2-7,TRBV18,TRBD1,CASSPGQVPNEQYF,TGTGCCAGCTCACCAGGACAGGTCCCTAACGAGCAGTACTTC
.,TRBJ2-3,TRBV2,TRBD2,CASRLAGQLLTDTQYF,TGTGCCAGTCGACTAGCGGGACAACTTTTAACAGATACGCAGTATTTT
.,TRBJ2-3,TRBV5-6,.,CASLRGRVTDTQYF,TGTGCCAGCTTGAGAGGGCGAGTCACGGATACGCAGTATTTT
.,TRBJ2-3,TRBV6-6,.,CASSYVISSTDTQYF,TGTGCCAGCAGTTACGTTATAAGCAGCACAGATACGCAGTATTTT
.,TRBJ1-2,TRBV19,TRBD1,CATRTGGNYGYTF,TGTGCCACTAGGACAGGGGGAAACTATGGCTACACCTTC
.,TRBJ2-1,TRBV4-3,.,CASSQELSYNEQFF,TGCGCCAGCAGCCAAGAACTGTCCTACAATGAGCAGTTCTTC
.,TRBJ2-3,TRBV2,.,CASQTRLPSGTQYF,TGTGCCAGCCAGACTAGACTGCCTTCTGGTACGCAGTATTTT
.,TRBJ2-7,TRBV19,.,CASSLNPSSYEQYF,TGTGCCAGTAGTTTGAACCCGAGCTCCTACGAGCAGTACTTC
once,TRBJ1-1,TRBV27,.,CASSTRGGNTEAFF,TGTGCCAGCAGTACAAGGGGAGGGAACACTGAAGCTTTCTTT
.,TRBJ2-6,TRBV5-4,.,CASSLGQPSGANVLTF,TGTGCCAGCAGCTTAGGACAGCCCTCTGGGGCCAACGTCCTGACTTTC
once,TRBJ2-3,TRBV5-1,.,CASSLTGEVSDTQYF,TGCGCCAGCAGCCTGACGGGGGAGGTATCAGATACGCAGTATTTT
.,TRBJ2-1,TRBV5-5,.,CASSLAGQNEQFF,TGTGCCAGCAGCTTGGCCGGCCAGAATGAGCAGTTCTTC
.,TRBJ2-3,TRBV7-9,.,CASSLVGRDTQYF,TGTGCCAGCAGCTTAGTGGGGCGAGATACGCAGTATTTT
few,TRBJ1-6,TRBV6-5,TRBD1,CASRRDRVNSPLHF,TGTGCCAGCAGGCGGGACAGGGTAAATTCACCCCTCCACTTT
.,TRBJ2-3,TRBV28,.,CASRGSARGTQYF,TGTGCCAGCAGGGGCAGCGCGCGGGGTACGCAGTATTTT
.,TRBJ1-1,TRBV7-9,TRBD1,CASSPGGGQVRNTEAFF,TGTGCCAGCAGCCCAGGGGGGGGACAGGTGAGGAACACTGAAGCTTTCTTT
.,TRBJ2-5,TRBV6-5,TRBD2,CASSYPDSGAGTQYF,TGTGCCAGCAGTTACCCCGATAGCGGGGCGGGGACCCAGTACTTC
.,TRBJ2-2,TRBV30,.,CAWRQVGDTGELFF,TGTGCCTGGAGACAGGTTGGGGACACCGGGGAGCTGTTTTTT
.,TRBJ1-5,TRBV19,TRBD1,CASSLTGGAGQPQHF,TGTGCCAGTAGTTTGACAGGGGGCGCAGGTCAGCCCCAGCATTTT
few,TRBJ2-3,TRBV2,.,CASRVTDTQYF,TGTGCCAGCAGGGTCACAGATACGCAGTATTTT
.,TRBJ2-7,TRBV9,.,CASSESLQGQTYEQYF,TGTGCCAGCAGCGAGAGCCTACAGGGACAAACCTACGAGCAGTACTTC
.,TRBJ1-6,TRBV5-4,.,CASSLQGQNSPLHF,TGTGCCAGCAGTTTACAGGGCCAGAATTCACCCCTCCACTTT
.,TRBJ1-3,TRBV21-1,.,CASSRTGTGAGNTIYF,TGTGCCAGCAGCAGAACCGGGACAGGTGCTGGAAACACCATATATTTT
once,TRBJ1-5,TRBV7-2,.,CASSRDIFSNQPQHF,TGTGCCAGCAGTCGGGACATTTTTAGCAATCAGCCCCAGCATTTT
.,TRBJ1-2,TRBV6-5,TRBD1,CASSLGQGALGGYTF,TGTGCCAGCAGCCTCGGACAGGGGGCTTTGGGTGGCTACACCTTC
.,TRBJ1-4,TRBV11-2,.,CASSLVALGEKLFF,TGTGCCAGCAGCTTAGTCGCCCTCGGTGAAAAACTGTTTTTT
.,TRBJ2-1,TRBV2,TRBD2,CASSEAGVPYNEQFF,TGTGCCAGCAGTGAGGCGGGAGTTCCCTACAATGAGCAGTTCTTC
.,TRBJ2-3,TRBV6-5,.,CASSYGGPDTQYF,TGTGCCAGCAGTTACGGAGGGCCAGATACGCAGTATTTT
once,TRBJ2-5,TRBV18,.,CASSPTAGETQYF,TGTGCCAGCTCACCAACAGCCGGCGAGACCCAGTACTTC
few,TRBJ1-1,TRBV7-8,.,CASSPRSNTEAFF,TGTGCCAGCAGCCCCCGGTCGAACACTGAAGCTTTCTTT